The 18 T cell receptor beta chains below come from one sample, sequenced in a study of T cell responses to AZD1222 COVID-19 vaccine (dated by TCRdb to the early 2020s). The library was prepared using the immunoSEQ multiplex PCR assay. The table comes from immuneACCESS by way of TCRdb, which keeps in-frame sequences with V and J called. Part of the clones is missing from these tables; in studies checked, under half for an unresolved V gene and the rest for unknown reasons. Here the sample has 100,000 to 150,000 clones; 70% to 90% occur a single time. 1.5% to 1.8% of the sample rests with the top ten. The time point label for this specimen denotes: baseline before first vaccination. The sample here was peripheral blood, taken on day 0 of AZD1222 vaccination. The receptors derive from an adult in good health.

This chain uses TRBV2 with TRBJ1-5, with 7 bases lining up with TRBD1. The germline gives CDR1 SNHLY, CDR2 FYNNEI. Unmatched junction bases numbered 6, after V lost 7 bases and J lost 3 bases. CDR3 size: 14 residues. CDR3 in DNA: TGTGCCAGCACCCAGGGGGAACACAATCAGCCCCAGCATTTT. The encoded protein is CASTQGEHNQPQHF.

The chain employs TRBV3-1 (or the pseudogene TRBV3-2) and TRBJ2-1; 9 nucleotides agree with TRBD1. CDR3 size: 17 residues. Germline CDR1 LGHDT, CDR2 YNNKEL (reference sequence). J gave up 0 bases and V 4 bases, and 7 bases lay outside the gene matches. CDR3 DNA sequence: TGTGCCAGCAGCCTCGAACTGGGACAGGGCTCCTACAATGAGCAGTTCTTC. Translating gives CASSLELGQGSYNEQFF.

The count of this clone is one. CDR3 sequence (DNA): TGTGCCAGCTCGCCCTCCGGGGGGAAGAACACTGAAGCTTTCTTT. Translated, it gives CASSPSGGKNTEAFF. The chain has TRBV18 and TRBJ1-1, with D perhaps matching TRBD1 (5 bases). Trimming removed 6 bases from V and 1 base from J, with 15 bases in between. Germline CDR1 reads KGHSH; CDR2 reads LQKENI. There are 15 residues in the CDR3. Full variable domain (outside the CDR3, taken from reference TRBV18 and TRBJ1-1): NAGVMQNPRHLVRRRGQEARLRCSPMKGHSHVYWYRQLPEEGLKFMVYLQKENIIDESGMPKERFSAEFPKEGPSILRIQQVVRGDSAAYFCASSPSGGKNTEAFFGQGTRLTVV.

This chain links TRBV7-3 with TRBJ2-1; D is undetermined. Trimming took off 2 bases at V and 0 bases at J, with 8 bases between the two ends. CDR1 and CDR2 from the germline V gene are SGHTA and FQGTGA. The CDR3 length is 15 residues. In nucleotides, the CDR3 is TGTGCCAGCAGCTTATTACGCAACTCCTACAATGAGCAGTTCTTC. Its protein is CASSLLRNSYNEQFF.

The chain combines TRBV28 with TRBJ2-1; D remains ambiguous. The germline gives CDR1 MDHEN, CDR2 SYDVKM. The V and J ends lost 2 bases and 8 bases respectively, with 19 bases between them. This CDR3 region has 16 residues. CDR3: CASSLIVAHPRDEQFF. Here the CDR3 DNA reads TGTGCCAGCAGTTTAATCGTAGCCCACCCACGAGATGAGCAGTTCTTC.

This chain's CDR3 is CASTHSGPRADTQYF. DNA for the CDR3: TGTGCCAGCACCCACAGCGGTCCACGCGCAGATACGCAGTATTTT. The rearrangement links TRBV7-3 to TRBJ2-3; maybe TRBD2 (5 bases). V was pared by 7 bases and J by 4 bases, with 18 bases between. The germline CDR1 and CDR2 sequences are SGHTA and FQGTGA. The CDR3 spans 15 residues.

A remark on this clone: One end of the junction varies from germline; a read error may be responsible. The DNA of the CDR3 is TGTGCCGGCAGTGACCCGGGACTCGCCGCCAACGAGCAGTACTTC. Amino acid sequence: CAGSDPGLAANEQYF. The chain combines TRBV6-1 with TRBJ2-7; possibly TRBD2 for D (6 bases). The germline CDR1 and CDR2 sequences are MNHNS and SASEGT. The CDR3 covers 15 residues.

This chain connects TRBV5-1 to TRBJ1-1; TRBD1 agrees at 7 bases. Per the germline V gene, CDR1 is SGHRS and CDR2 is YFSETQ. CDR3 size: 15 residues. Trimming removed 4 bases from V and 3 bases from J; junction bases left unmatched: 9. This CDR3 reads CASSLRQGRDTEAFF. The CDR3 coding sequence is TGCGCCAGCAGCCTGCGACAGGGAAGGGACACTGAAGCTTTCTTT.

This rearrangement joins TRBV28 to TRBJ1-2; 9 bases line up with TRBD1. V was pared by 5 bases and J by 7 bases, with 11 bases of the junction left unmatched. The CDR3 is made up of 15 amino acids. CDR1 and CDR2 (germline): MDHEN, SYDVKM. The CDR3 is CASSEATGGPTGYTF. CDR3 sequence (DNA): TGTGCCAGCAGTGAAGCGACAGGGGGGCCCACTGGCTACACCTTC.

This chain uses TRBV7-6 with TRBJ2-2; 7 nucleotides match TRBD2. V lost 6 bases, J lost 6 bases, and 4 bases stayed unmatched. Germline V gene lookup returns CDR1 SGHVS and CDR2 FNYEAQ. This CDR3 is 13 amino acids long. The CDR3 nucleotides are TGTGCCAGCAGACGAACTAGCGCCGGGGAGCTGTTTTTT. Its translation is CASRRTSAGELFF.

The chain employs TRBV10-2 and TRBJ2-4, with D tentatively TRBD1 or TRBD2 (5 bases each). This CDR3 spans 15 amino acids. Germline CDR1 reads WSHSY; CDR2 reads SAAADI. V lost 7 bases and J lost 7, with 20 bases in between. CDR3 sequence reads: CASTLTRGIGNIQYF. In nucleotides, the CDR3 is TGCGCCAGCACCTTAACGAGGGGTATTGGGAACATTCAGTACTTC.

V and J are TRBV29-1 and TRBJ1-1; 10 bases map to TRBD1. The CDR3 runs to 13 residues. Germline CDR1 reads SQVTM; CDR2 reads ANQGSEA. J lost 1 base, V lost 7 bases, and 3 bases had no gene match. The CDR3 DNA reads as TGCAGCGCGGGACAGGGGTCGAACACTGAAGCTTTCTTT. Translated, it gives CSAGQGSNTEAFF.

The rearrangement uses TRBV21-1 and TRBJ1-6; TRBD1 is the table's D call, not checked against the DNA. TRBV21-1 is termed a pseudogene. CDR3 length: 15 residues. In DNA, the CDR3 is TGTGCCAGCAGCATTTCACAGGGGACAAATTCACCCCTCCACTTT. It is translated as CASSISQGTNSPLHF.

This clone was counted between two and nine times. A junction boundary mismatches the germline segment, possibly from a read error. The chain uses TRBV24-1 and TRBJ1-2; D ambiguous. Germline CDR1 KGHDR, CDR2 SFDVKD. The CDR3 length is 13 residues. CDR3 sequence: CATSDSQLYGYTF. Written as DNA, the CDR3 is TGTGCCACCAGCGATTCACAGCTCTATGGCTACACCTTC.

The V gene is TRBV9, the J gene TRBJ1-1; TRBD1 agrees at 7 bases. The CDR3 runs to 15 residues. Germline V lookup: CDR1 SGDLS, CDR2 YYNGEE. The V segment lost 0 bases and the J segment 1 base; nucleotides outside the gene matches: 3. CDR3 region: CASSVEGARNTEAFF. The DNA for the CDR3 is TGTGCCAGCAGCGTAGAGGGGGCCAGGAACACTGAAGCTTTCTTT.

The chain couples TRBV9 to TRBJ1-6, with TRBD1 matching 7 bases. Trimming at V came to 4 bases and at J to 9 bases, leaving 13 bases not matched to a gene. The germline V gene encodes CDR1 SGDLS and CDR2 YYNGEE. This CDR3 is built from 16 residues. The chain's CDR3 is CASSPGEGAGGSPLHF. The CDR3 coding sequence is TGTGCCAGCAGCCCAGGAGAGGGGGCGGGTGGTTCACCCCTCCACTTT.

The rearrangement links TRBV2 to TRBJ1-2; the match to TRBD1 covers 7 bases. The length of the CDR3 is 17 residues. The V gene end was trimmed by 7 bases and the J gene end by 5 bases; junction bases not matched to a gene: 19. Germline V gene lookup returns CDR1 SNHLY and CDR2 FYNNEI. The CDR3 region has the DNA TGTGCCAGCAAAAAGATAGGACAGGCATCTATTTGGTATGGCTACACCTTC. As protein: CASKKIGQASIWYGYTF. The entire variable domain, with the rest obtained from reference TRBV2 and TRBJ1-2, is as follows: EPEVTQTPSHQVTQMGQEVILRCVPISNHLYFYWYRQILGQKVEFLVSFYNNEISEKSEIFDDQFSVERPDGSNFTLKIRSTKLEDSAMYFCASKKIGQASIWYGYTFGSGTRLTVV.

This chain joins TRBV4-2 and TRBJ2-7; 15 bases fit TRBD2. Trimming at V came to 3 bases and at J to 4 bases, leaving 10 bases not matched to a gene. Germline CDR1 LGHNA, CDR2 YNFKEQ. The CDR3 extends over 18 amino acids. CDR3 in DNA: TGTGCCAGCAGCCAGTCCCTAGGACTAGCGGGAGGGGTTTACGAGCAGTACTTC. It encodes CASSQSLGLAGGVYEQYF.